These 20 T cell receptor beta chains came from one sample sequenced in a study of blood T cell repertoires in COVID-19. Sequenced by immunoSEQ multiplex PCR; TCRdb stores in-frame clones only, minus some. The data contain a few hundred thousand clones, around nine tenths of them singletons. Sequenced input: peripheral blood. The receptors derive from a woman between 55 and 75 years old with acute or convalescent COVID-19.

The V and J genes are TRBV7-3 and TRBJ2-2, with 8 bases that match TRBD1. The ends lost 3 bases at V and 4 bases at J; junction bases unmatched: 1. The CDR3 covers 14 residues. CDR1 is SGHTA and CDR2 is FQGTGA in the germline V gene. CDR3 region: CASSFTGGTGELFF. DNA for the CDR3: TGTGCCAGCAGCTTCACAGGGGGCACCGGGGAGCTGTTTTTT.

The chain links TRBV5-5 to TRBJ1-5; D is perhaps TRBD1 (5 bases). Germline loops: CDR1 SGHKS, CDR2 YYEKEE (reference sequence). Trimming shortened V by 0 bases and J by 5 bases, and 12 bases separated the two germline ends. This CDR3 is 15 amino acids long. CDR3 sequence reads: CASSLGQGPHQPQHF. In DNA form, the CDR3 reads TGTGCCAGCAGCTTGGGGCAGGGCCCCCATCAGCCCCAGCATTTT. Full variable domain (remainder filled in from reference TRBV5-5 and TRBJ1-5): DAGVTQSPTHLIKTRGQQVTLRCSPISGHKSVSWYQQVLGQGPQFIFQYYEKEERGRGNFPDRFSARQFPNYSSELNVNALLLGDSALYLCASSLGQGPHQPQHFGDGTRLSIL.

The gene calls are TRBV9 and TRBJ1-1; no reliable D call. Looked up from germline, CDR1 is SGDLS and CDR2 is YYNGEE. Deletions cut 0 bases from V and 5 bases from J, with 14 bases between. CDR3 length: 15 residues. The CDR3 nucleotides read TGTGCCAGCAGCGTAGGATTAATATCGGGTACTGAAGCTTTCTTT. Translation: CASSVGLISGTEAFF. Combining the CDR3 with reference TRBV9 and TRBJ1-1 gives the whole variable domain DSGVTQTPKHLITATGQRVTLRCSPRSGDLSVYWYQQSLDQGLQFLIQYYNGEERAKGNILERFSAQQFPDLHSELNLSSLELGDSALYFCASSVGLISGTEAFFGQGTRLTVV.

The J gene is TRBJ1-4, the V gene TRBV4-2; no reliable D call. The CDR3 runs to 12 residues. The ends were cut back, 4 bases at V and 5 bases at J, with 5 bases in the middle. The V gene's germline CDR1 is LGHNA and CDR2 YNFKEQ. The CDR3 bases are TGTGCCAGCAGCCCAGTCAATGAAAAACTGTTTTTT. Its protein is CASSPVNEKLFF.

This chain uses TRBV6-5 with TRBJ2-3, with 8 bases fitting TRBD2. This CDR3 is 15 amino acids long. The J segment lost 3 bases and the V segment lost 5 bases, leaving 7 bases of the junction unmatched. Germline CDR1 reads MNHEY; CDR2 reads SVGAGI. CDR3 residues: CASSRQRGITDTQYF. Written as DNA, the CDR3 is TGTGCCAGCAGTCGACAGCGGGGGATAACAGATACGCAGTATTTT.

The chain links TRBV7-8 to TRBJ1-1; D is ambiguous. Germline CDR1 is SGHVS and CDR2 is FQNEAQ. This CDR3 has 13 amino acids. The V gene lost 5 bases and the J gene lost 0 bases, with 7 bases spanning the gap. The CDR3 is CASSPILNTEAFF. For the CDR3, the DNA is TGTGCCAGCAGCCCAATTCTGAACACTGAAGCTTTCTTT.

The chain combines TRBV19 with TRBJ2-7; 7 bases line up with TRBD2. Germline values: CDR1 LNHDA, CDR2 SQIVND (reference sequence). V trimming: 5 bases; J trimming: 4 bases; junction bases outside the gene matches: 5. This CDR3 has 13 residues. CDR3 DNA sequence: TGTGCCAGTAGTGTCGGAGCGGGGTACGAGCAGTACTTC. Translated, it gives CASSVGAGYEQYF.

The chain has TRBV19 and TRBJ1-5; a weak D match, TRBD1 (6 bases). V dropped 3 bases and J dropped 3 bases, with 12 bases sitting between them. The CDR3 loop spans 15 amino acids. Germline CDR1 is LNHDA and CDR2 is SQIVND (reference sequence). The CDR3 here is CASSIQGQNNQPQHF. The CDR3 coding sequence is TGTGCCAGTAGTATCCAGGGGCAGAACAATCAGCCCCAGCATTTT.

V usage is TRBV5-1 and J usage is TRBJ2-1; possibly TRBD1 for D (5 bases). The germline gives CDR1 SGHRS, CDR2 YFSETQ. CDR3 length: 14 amino acids. V lost 4 bases and J 4 bases, leaving 12 bases between the germline ends. CDR3 sequence: CASSTDTTYNEQFF. Here the CDR3 DNA reads TGCGCCAGCAGCACGGACACAACTTACAATGAGCAGTTCTTC.

The chain recombines TRBV24-1 with TRBJ2-1, with 8 bases fitting TRBD2. The CDR3 contains 18 residues. The germline CDR1 and CDR2 sequences are KGHDR and SFDVKD. V was pared by 4 bases and J by 5 bases, with 15 bases of the junction left unmatched. The CDR3 sequence: CATSDPTHGRAIDNEQFF. The CDR3 bases are TGTGCCACCAGTGACCCCACGCACGGGAGGGCAATAGACAATGAGCAGTTCTTC.

The chain employs TRBV18 and TRBJ2-2, with TRBD2 matching over 9 bases. This CDR3 contains 17 residues. V dropped 3 bases and J dropped 1; count of bases not matched to a gene: 6. Germline CDR1 KGHSH, CDR2 LQKENI. The CDR3 reads CASSPERTSENTGELFF. DNA for the CDR3: TGTGCCAGCTCACCCGAACGGACTAGCGAGAACACCGGGGAGCTGTTTTTT. Full variable domain (missing parts from reference TRBV18 and TRBJ2-2): NAGVMQNPRHLVRRRGQEARLRCSPMKGHSHVYWYRQLPEEGLKFMVYLQKENIIDESGMPKERFSAEFPKEGPSILRIQQVVRGDSAAYFCASSPERTSENTGELFFGEGSRLTVL.

This chain links TRBV6-6 with TRBJ2-7, with D maybe TRBD1 (6 bases). The CDR3 runs 15 residues. The V and J ends lost 0 bases and 2 bases respectively, with 11 bases between them. Germline V CDR1 and CDR2: MNHNY, SVGAGI (reference sequence). In DNA, the CDR3 is TGTGCCAGCAGTTACTCGAGGGACATTCCCTACGAGCAGTACTTC. The encoded protein is CASSYSRDIPYEQYF.

The genes are TRBV5-4 and TRBJ2-5; D not resolved. The germline V and J ends were trimmed by 7 bases and 4 bases, with 17 bases remaining between them. The germline V gene has CDR1 SGHNT and CDR2 YYREEE (reference sequence). This CDR3 is 14 amino acids long. The CDR3 sequence: CASQTSSSRETQYF. CDR3 bases: TGTGCCAGCCAGACCTCTAGTTCTCGAGAGACCCAGTACTTC.

The chain is built from TRBV7-3 and TRBJ1-1; unclear D gene. This CDR3 has 14 residues. Germline-derived CDR1 and CDR2 are SGHTA and FQGTGA. Trimming cost V 2 bases and J 5 bases, with 12 bases left between them. The CDR3 sequence is CASSLAPSSTEAFF. CDR3 nucleotides: TGTGCCAGCAGCTTAGCCCCGAGTAGTACTGAAGCTTTCTTT.

A single count supports this clone. The chain carries TRBV5-1 and TRBJ2-3, with 10 bases matching TRBD2. The length of the CDR3 is 17 residues. CDR1 SGHRS and CDR2 YFSETQ come from the germline V gene. The V segment lost 1 base and the J segment 2 bases; nucleotides outside the gene matches: 7. The CDR3 sequence: CASSLHLAGASTDTQYF. As DNA, the CDR3 is TGCGCCAGCAGCTTGCACCTAGCGGGGGCCTCCACAGATACGCAGTATTTT.

This clone was picked up a small number of times. The J gene is TRBJ1-2, the V gene TRBV18, with D possibly matching TRBD1 (5 bases). V was trimmed by 2 bases and J by 6 bases, leaving 16 bases between them. The CDR3 loop spans 15 amino acids. CDR1 and CDR2 from the germline V gene are KGHSH and LQKENI. For the CDR3, the DNA is TGTGCCAGCTCACCATCGACAGACCACCGGGATGGCTACACCTTC. Translated, it gives CASSPSTDHRDGYTF.

In DNA, the CDR3 is TGCAGTGCTAGATTAAATGAGCAGTTCTTC. This encodes CSARLNEQFF. V is TRBV20-1 and J is TRBJ2-1; D gene uncertain. V was cut by 2 bases and J by 7 bases, with 3 bases left in between. Germline values: CDR1 DFQATT, CDR2 SNEGSKA (reference sequence). This CDR3 has 10 amino acids.

This chain uses TRBV27 with TRBJ2-2; 12 bases match TRBD2. The CDR3 runs 19 residues. Looked up from germline, CDR1 is MNHEY and CDR2 is SMNVEV (reference sequence). The J segment lost 4 bases and the V segment lost 2 bases, leaving 11 bases of the junction unmatched. The CDR3 sequence is CASSLGLAGGPWATGELFF. In nucleotides, the CDR3 is TGTGCCAGCAGTTTAGGCCTAGCGGGGGGGCCTTGGGCCACCGGGGAGCTGTTTTTT.

The rearrangement uses TRBV9 and TRBJ2-1, with 10 bases fitting TRBD2. CDR1 and CDR2 (germline): SGDLS, YYNGEE. V was pared by 3 bases and J by 6 bases, with 6 bases of the junction left unmatched. The CDR3 totals 15 residues. CDR3 DNA: TGTGCCAGCAGCGCTGGACTAGCGGAGTTCAATGAGCAGTTCTTC. Amino acids: CASSAGLAEFNEQFF.

The chain is built from TRBV2 and TRBJ1-2; D not certain. V lost 6 bases, J lost 1 base, and 9 bases lay in between. Germline assignment: CDR1 SNHLY and CDR2 FYNNEI. The length of the CDR3 is 13 residues. The CDR3 is CASRLRGNYGYTF. The CDR3 nucleotides are TGTGCCAGCAGGCTGCGGGGTAACTATGGCTACACCTTC.